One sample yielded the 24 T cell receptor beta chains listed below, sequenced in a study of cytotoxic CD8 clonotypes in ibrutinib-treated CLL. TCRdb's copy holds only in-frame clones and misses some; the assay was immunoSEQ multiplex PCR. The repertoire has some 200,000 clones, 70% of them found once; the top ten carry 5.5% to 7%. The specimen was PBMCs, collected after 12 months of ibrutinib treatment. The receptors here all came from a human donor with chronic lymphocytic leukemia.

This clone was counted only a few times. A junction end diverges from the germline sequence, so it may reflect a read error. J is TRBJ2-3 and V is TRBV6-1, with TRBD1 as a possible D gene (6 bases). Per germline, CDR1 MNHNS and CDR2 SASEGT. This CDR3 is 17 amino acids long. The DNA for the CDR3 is TGTGCCACCAGTGACCCGTATGCTTGGGGGCTCACAGATACGCAGTATTTT. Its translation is CATSDPYAWGLTDTQYF.

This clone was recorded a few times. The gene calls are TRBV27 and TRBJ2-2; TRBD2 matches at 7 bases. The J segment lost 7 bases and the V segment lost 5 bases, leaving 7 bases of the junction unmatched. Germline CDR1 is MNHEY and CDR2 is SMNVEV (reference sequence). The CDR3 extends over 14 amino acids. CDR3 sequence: CASSRGGTVGELFF. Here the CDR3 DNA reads TGTGCCAGCAGTAGGGGAGGGACTGTCGGGGAGCTGTTTTTT.

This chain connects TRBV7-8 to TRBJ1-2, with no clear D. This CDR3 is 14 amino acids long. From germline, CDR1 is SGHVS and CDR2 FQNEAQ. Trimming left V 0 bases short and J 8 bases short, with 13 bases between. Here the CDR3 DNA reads TGTGCCAGCAGCTTAGCCCTCCCGGGAGGAGGCTACACCTTC. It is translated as CASSLALPGGGYTF.

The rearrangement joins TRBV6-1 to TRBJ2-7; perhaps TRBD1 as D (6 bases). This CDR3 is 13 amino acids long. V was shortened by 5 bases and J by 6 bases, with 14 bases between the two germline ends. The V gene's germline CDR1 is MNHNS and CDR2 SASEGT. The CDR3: CASSLKTGLEQYF. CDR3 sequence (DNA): TGTGCCAGCAGTCTTAAAACAGGGCTCGAGCAGTACTTC.

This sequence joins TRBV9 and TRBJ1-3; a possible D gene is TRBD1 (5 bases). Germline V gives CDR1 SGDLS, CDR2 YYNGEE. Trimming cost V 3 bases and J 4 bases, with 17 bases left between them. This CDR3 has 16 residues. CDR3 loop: CASSGHTGTVGNTIYF. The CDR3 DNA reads TGTGCCAGCAGCGGCCACACCGGGACGGTGGGAAACACCATATATTTT.

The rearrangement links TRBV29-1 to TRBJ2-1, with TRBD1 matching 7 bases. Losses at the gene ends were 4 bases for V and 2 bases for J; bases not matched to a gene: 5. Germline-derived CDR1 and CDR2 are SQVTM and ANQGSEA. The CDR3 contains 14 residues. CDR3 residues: CSVGNRGAYNEQFF. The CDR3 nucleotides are TGCAGCGTTGGGAACAGGGGAGCCTACAATGAGCAGTTCTTC.

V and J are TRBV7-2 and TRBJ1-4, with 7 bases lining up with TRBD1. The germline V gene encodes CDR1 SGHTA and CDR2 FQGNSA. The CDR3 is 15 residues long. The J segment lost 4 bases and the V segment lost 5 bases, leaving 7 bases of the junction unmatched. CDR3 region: CASSKDRLDNEKLFF. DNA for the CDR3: TGTGCCAGCAGCAAGGACAGGTTGGATAATGAAAAACTGTTTTTT.

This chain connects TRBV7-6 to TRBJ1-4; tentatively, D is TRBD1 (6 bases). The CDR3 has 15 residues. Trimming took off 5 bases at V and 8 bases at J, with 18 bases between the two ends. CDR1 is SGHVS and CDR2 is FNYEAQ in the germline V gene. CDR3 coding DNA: TGTGCCAGCAGCCCCGACAGGCGCCTTTACGAAAAACTGTTTTTT. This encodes CASSPDRRLYEKLFF.

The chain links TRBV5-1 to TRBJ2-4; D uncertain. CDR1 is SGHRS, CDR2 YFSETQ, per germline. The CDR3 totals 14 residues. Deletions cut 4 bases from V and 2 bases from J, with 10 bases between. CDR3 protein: CASSPAIPKNIQYF. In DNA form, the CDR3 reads TGCGCCAGCAGCCCGGCAATACCCAAAAACATTCAGTACTTC.

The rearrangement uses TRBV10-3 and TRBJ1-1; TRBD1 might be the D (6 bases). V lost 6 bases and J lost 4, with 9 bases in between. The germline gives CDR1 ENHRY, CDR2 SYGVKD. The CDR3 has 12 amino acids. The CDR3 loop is CAIRQGGTEAFF. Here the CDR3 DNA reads TGTGCCATCAGACAGGGCGGCACTGAAGCTTTCTTT.

The CDR3 reads CASSIGREGRREQYF. The CDR3 nucleotides read TGTGCCAGTAGTATAGGACGGGAGGGCCGACGCGAGCAGTACTTC. The genes are TRBV19 and TRBJ2-7; 8 nucleotides line up with TRBD2. This CDR3 region has 15 residues. The V gene's germline CDR1 is LNHDA and CDR2 SQIVND (reference sequence). Trimming at V came to 1 base and at J to 6 bases, leaving 8 bases not matched to a gene.

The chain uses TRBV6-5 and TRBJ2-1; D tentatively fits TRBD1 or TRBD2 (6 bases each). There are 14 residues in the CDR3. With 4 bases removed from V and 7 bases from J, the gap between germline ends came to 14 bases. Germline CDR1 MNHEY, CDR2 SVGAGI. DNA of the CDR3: TGTGCCAGCAGTTTACAGGGAGGAAAGAATGAGCAGTTCTTC. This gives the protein CASSLQGGKNEQFF.

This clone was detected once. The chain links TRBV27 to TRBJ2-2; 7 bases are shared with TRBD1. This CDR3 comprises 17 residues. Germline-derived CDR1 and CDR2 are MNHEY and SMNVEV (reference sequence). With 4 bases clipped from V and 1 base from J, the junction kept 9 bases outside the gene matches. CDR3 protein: CASSSDRLWLNTGELFF. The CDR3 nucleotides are TGTGCCAGCAGTTCGGACAGGTTATGGTTGAACACCGGGGAGCTGTTTTTT.

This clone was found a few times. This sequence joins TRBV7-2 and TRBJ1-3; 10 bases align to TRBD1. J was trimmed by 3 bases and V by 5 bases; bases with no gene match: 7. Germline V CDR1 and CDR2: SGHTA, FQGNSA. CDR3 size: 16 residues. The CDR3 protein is CASSPYGTGVGNTIYF. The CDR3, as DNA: TGTGCCAGCAGCCCCTACGGGACAGGGGTTGGAAACACCATATATTTT. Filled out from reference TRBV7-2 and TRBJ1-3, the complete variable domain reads GAGVSQSPSNKVTEKGKDVELRCDPISGHTALYWYRQSLGQGLEFLIYFQGNSAPDKSGLPSDRFSAERTGGSVSTLTIQRTQQEDSAVYLCASSPYGTGVGNTIYFGEGSWLTVV.

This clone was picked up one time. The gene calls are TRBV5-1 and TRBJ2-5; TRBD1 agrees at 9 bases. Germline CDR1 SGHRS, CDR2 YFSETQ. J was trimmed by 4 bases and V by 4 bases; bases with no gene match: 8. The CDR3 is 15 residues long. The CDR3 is CASSRRDRVSETQYF. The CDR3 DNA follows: TGCGCCAGCAGCCGCCGGGACAGGGTTTCAGAGACCCAGTACTTC.

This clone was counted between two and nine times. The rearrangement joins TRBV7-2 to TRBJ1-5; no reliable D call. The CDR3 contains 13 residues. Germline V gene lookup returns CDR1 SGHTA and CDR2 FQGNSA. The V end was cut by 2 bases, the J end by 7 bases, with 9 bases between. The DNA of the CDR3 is TGTGCCAGCAGCTTAACCTGGGGACAGCCCCAGCATTTT. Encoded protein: CASSLTWGQPQHF.

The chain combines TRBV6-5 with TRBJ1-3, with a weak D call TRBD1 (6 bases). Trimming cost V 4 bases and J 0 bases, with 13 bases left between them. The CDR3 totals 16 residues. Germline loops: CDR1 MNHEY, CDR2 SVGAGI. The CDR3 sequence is CASSSLDSLSGNTIYF. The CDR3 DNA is TGTGCCAGCAGTTCCTTGGACAGCCTCTCTGGAAACACCATATATTTT.

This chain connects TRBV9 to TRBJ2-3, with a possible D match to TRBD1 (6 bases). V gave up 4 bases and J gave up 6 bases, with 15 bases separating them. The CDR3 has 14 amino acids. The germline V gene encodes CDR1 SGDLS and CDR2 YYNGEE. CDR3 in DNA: TGTGCCAGCAGCATCCGACAGGAGAGGGATACGCAGTATTTT. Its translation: CASSIRQERDTQYF.

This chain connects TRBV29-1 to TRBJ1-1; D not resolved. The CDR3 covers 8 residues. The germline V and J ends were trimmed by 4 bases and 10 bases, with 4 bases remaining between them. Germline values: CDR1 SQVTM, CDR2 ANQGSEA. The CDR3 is CSVGGAFF. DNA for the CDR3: TGCAGCGTTGGGGGAGCTTTCTTT.

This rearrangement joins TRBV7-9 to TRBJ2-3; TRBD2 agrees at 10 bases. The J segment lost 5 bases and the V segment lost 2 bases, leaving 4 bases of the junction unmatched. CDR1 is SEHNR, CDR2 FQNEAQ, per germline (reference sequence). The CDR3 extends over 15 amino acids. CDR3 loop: CASSLIPSGGDTQYF. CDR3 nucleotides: TGTGCCAGCAGCTTAATCCCTAGCGGGGGAGATACGCAGTATTTT.

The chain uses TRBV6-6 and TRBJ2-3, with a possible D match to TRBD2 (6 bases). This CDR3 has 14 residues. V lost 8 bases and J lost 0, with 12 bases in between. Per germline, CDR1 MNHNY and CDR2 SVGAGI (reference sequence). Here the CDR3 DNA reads TGTGCCAGCCAAAGGGACTTAAGCACAGATACGCAGTATTTT. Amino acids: CASQRDLSTDTQYF.

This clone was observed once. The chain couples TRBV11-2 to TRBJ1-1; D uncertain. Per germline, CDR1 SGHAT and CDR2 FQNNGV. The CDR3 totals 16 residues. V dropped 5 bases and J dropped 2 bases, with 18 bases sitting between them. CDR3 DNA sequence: TGTGCCAGCAGCCCCCGTCCCACAGAAACCAACACTGAAGCTTTCTTT. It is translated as CASSPRPTETNTEAFF. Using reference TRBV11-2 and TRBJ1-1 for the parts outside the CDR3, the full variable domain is EAGVAQSPRYKIIEKRQSVAFWCNPISGHATLYWYQQILGQGPKLLIQFQNNGVVDDSQLPKDRFSAERLKGVDSTLKIQPAKLEDSAVYLCASSPRPTETNTEAFFGQGTRLTVV.

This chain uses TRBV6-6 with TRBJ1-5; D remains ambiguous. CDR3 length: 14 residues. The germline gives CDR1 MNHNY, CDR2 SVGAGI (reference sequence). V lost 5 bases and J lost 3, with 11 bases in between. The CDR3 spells CASSGPGLNQPQHF. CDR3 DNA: TGTGCCAGCAGTGGGCCAGGCCTCAATCAGCCCCAGCATTTT.

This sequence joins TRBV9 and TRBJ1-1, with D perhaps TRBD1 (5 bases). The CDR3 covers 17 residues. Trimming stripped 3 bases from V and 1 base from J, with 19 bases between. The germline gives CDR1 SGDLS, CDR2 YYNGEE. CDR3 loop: CASSEQDTLISNTEAFF. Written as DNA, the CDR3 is TGTGCCAGCAGCGAACAGGATACCCTGATATCGAACACTGAAGCTTTCTTT. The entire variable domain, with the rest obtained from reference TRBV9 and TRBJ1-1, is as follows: DSGVTQTPKHLITATGQRVTLRCSPRSGDLSVYWYQQSLDQGLQFLIQYYNGEERAKGNILERFSAQQFPDLHSELNLSSLELGDSALYFCASSEQDTLISNTEAFFGQGTRLTVV.